A selection of T cell receptor beta chains follows, all from one sample in a study of CD4+ T cells in melanoma. Profiled with immunoSEQ multiplex PCR; TCRdb holds only in-frame clones, not every one. The repertoire consists of about 110,000 clones, with over 80% occurring once and the leading ten covering about 3.5%. The sample comprised peripheral blood. Every receptor here comes from a human donor with melanoma. The CDR3 runs from the conserved cysteine through the conserved F or W.

>TRBJ2-5|14|TRBV15
CATSRRDSKETQYF
>TRBJ2-7|10|TRBV20-1
CSARKYEQYF
>TRBJ2-1|13|TRBV2
CASSESSGGAKFF
>TRBJ2-3|11|TRBV20-1
CSAPLRTTQYF
>TRBJ2-2|15|TRBV7-2
CASSLPVKYTGELFF
>TRBJ2-2|15|TRBV5-4
CASSPDRANTGELFF
>TRBJ2-3|15|TRBV5-4
CASSQQGARTDTQYF
>TRBJ2-2|16|TRBV7-2
CATPAPGPANTGELFF
>TRBJ2-5|12|TRBV5-1
CASSLGQETQYF
>TRBJ1-5|14|TRBV19
CASSIVGNHQPQHF
>TRBJ2-7|14|TRBV4-3
CASQSDSGAHEQYF
>TRBJ1-1|17|TRBV7-9
CASSPRNRYRQRTEAFF
>TRBJ2-7|14|TRBV5-1
CASSHGTGGYEQYF
>TRBJ1-1|15|TRBV30
CAWSGTGAMNTEAFF
>TRBJ1-5|15|TRBV6-6
CASSYSSTGPQPQHF
>TRBJ2-7|16|TRBV4-2
CASSQDWLAGEVVQYF